Presented here are 32 T cell receptor beta chains from one specimen sequenced in a study of blood T cell repertoires in COVID-19. The method was immunoSEQ multiplex PCR; TCRdb's version includes in-frame clones alone and lacks a portion of them. Among about 94,000 clones listed, around 80% were seen once. Sequenced input: peripheral blood. The origin of the receptors is a human donor in a cohort sampled during active COVID-19.

V gene TRBV4-1 combines with J gene TRBJ1-2; the D gene is possibly TRBD1 (5 bases). This CDR3 spans 15 amino acids. Germline values: CDR1 MGHRA, CDR2 YSYEKL. V was clipped by 1 base and J by 1 base, with 10 bases between them. The CDR3 coding sequence is TGCGCCAGCAGCCAAGGGGACTTCGGTAACTATGGCTACACCTTC. It yields the protein CASSQGDFGNYGYTF.

The chain uses TRBV18 and TRBJ2-7; 8 bases map to TRBD2. Germline loops: CDR1 KGHSH, CDR2 LQKENI. V was pared by 3 bases and J by 0 bases, with 7 bases of the junction left unmatched. This CDR3 contains 16 residues. The DNA for the CDR3 is TGTGCCAGCTCACCCACTAGCGGCGCGAACTCCTACGAGCAGTACTTC. Translated, it gives CASSPTSGANSYEQYF.

Concerning this clone itself: A read error may produce the germline difference seen at one junction end. The rearrangement joins TRBV6-1 to TRBJ1-2, with a weak D call TRBD1 (5 bases). Germline assignment: CDR1 MNHNS and CDR2 SASEGT. The CDR3 is 18 amino acids. The DNA of the CDR3 is TGTGCCAGCAGTGAAGTACCCCAGGGACTCCCAGGGCACTATGACTACACCTTC. It encodes CASSEVPQGLPGHYDYTF.

V usage is TRBV15 and J usage is TRBJ2-7; TRBD1 agrees at 8 bases. Trimming took 3 bases from V and 4 from J; bases not matched to a gene: 5. Germline V lookup: CDR1 LNHNV, CDR2 YYDKDF (reference sequence). The CDR3 has 14 residues. CDR3 DNA: TGTGCCACCAGCAGGCCGGGACAGGCATACGAGCAGTACTTC. As protein: CATSRPGQAYEQYF.

V usage is TRBV4-1 and J usage is TRBJ2-7; D is perhaps TRBD2 (6 bases). The CDR3 is 14 amino acids. Trimming took 4 bases from V and 5 from J, leaving 15 bases between them. Germline lookup yields CDR1 MGHRA and CDR2 YSYEKL. In nucleotides, the CDR3 is TGCGCCAGCAGCCCACAAATTGAGCGGGACGAGCAGTACTTC. Encoded protein: CASSPQIERDEQYF.

The chain is built from TRBV11-1 and TRBJ1-5, with D uncertain. There are 14 residues in the CDR3. Deletions cut 5 bases from V and 4 bases from J, with 12 bases between. CDR1 and CDR2 from the germline V gene are SGHAT and FQDESV (reference sequence). CDR3 residues: CASSRNGINQPQHF. CDR3 nucleotides: TGTGCCAGCAGCCGAAACGGGATTAATCAGCCCCAGCATTTT. Variable domain in full (rest from reference TRBV11-1 and TRBJ1-5): EAEVAQSPRYKITEKSQAVAFWCDPISGHATLYWYRQILGQGPELLVQFQDESVVDDSQLPKDRFSAERLKGVDSTLKIQPAELGDSAMYLCASSRNGINQPQHFGDGTRLSIL.

This chain uses TRBV18 with TRBJ2-7, with D perhaps TRBD2 (6 bases). The CDR3 spans 15 residues. The germline V and J ends were trimmed by 4 bases and 4 bases, with 17 bases remaining between them. The germline CDR1 and CDR2 sequences are KGHSH and LQKENI. The CDR3: CASSQNRDSLYEQYF. CDR3 coding DNA: TGTGCCAGCTCACAAAACCGGGACTCCCTTTACGAGCAGTACTTC.

This chain connects TRBV5-1 to TRBJ2-7, with TRBD2 matching 12 bases. The CDR3 totals 15 residues. The trim removed 0 bases at V and 9 bases at J, leaving 7 bases unmatched. Per the germline V gene, CDR1 is SGHRS and CDR2 is YFSETQ. CDR3 protein: CASSLELAGGFVQYF. CDR3 sequence (DNA): TGCGCCAGCAGCTTGGAACTAGCGGGAGGTTTCGTGCAGTACTTC.

The chain couples TRBV30 to TRBJ1-1; D ambiguous. There are 13 residues in the CDR3. V was cut by 0 bases and J by 5 bases, with 10 bases left in between. CDR1 is GTSNPN, CDR2 SVGIG, per germline (reference sequence). CDR3 sequence: CAWSVSGGTEAFF. In DNA form, the CDR3 reads TGTGCCTGGAGTGTATCCGGAGGGACTGAAGCTTTCTTT.

J is TRBJ1-2 and V is TRBV7-6, with 7 bases lining up with TRBD1. The V and J ends lost 5 bases and 8 bases, in that order; junction bases with no gene match: 5. Germline V lookup: CDR1 SGHVS, CDR2 FNYEAQ. The CDR3 consists of 12 residues. The CDR3 loop reads CASSPGTVGYTF. The CDR3 nucleotides read TGTGCCAGCAGCCCAGGGACAGTCGGCTACACCTTC.

This chain links TRBV7-8 with TRBJ2-7, with TRBD2 identical over 12 bases. The CDR3 has 16 amino acids. From germline, CDR1 is SGHVS and CDR2 FQNEAQ. V lost 5 bases and J lost 2; bases outside the gene matches: 7. Written as DNA, the CDR3 is TGTGCCAGCAGCCTCACTAGCGGGAGGCCCGCCTACGAGCAGTACTTC. Amino acid sequence: CASSLTSGRPAYEQYF.

This clone was seen a few times. CDR3 region: CASSFSGVNGYTF. The CDR3 DNA reads as TGTGCCAGCAGCTTCTCAGGGGTAAATGGCTACACCTTC. The rearrangement joins TRBV7-9 to TRBJ1-2; D is possibly TRBD1 (6 bases). Germline V CDR1 and CDR2: SEHNR, FQNEAQ (reference sequence). The ends were cut back, 3 bases at V and 6 bases at J, with 11 bases in the middle. CDR3 length: 13 residues. Full variable domain (missing parts from reference TRBV7-9 and TRBJ1-2): DTGVSQNPRHKITKRGQNVTFRCDPISEHNRLYWYRQTLGQGPEFLTYFQNEAQLEKSRLLSDRFSAERPKGSFSTLEIQRTEQGDSAMYLCASSFSGVNGYTFGSGTRLTVV.

This chain connects TRBV18 to TRBJ2-7; 8 bases are a match to TRBD1. Germline lookup yields CDR1 KGHSH and CDR2 LQKENI. The CDR3 covers 14 residues. With V trimmed by 2 bases and J by 6 bases, 6 bases remained unmatched. The CDR3 here is CASSPVTGESEQYF. CDR3 nucleotides: TGTGCCAGCTCACCAGTGACAGGGGAATCCGAGCAGTACTTC.

The chain employs TRBV7-9 and TRBJ1-5; 8 positions agree with TRBD1. This CDR3 spans 16 amino acids. Looked up from germline, CDR1 is SEHNR and CDR2 is FQNEAQ (reference sequence). Trimming removed 4 bases from V and 3 bases from J; junction bases left unmatched: 8. The CDR3 is CASSYTGTGFNQPQHF. CDR3 DNA sequence: TGTGCCAGCAGCTACACCGGGACAGGCTTCAATCAGCCCCAGCATTTT.

This sequence joins TRBV9 and TRBJ1-3; D remains unclear. The V and J ends lost 2 bases and 0 bases respectively, with 15 bases between them. CDR3 length: 17 amino acids. Germline lookup yields CDR1 SGDLS and CDR2 YYNGEE. CDR3 in amino acids: CASSVTPAHSSGNTIYF. CDR3 DNA sequence: TGTGCCAGCAGCGTTACCCCCGCGCATAGCTCTGGAAACACCATATATTTT. The full variable domain, completed using reference TRBV9 and TRBJ1-3, is DSGVTQTPKHLITATGQRVTLRCSPRSGDLSVYWYQQSLDQGLQFLIQYYNGEERAKGNILERFSAQQFPDLHSELNLSSLELGDSALYFCASSVTPAHSSGNTIYFGEGSWLTVV.

V is TRBV3-1 (or the pseudogene TRBV3-2) and J is TRBJ2-7; no definite D call. Trimming left V 3 bases short and J 3 bases short, with 6 bases between. Looked up from germline, CDR1 is LGHDT and CDR2 is YNNKEL (reference sequence). The CDR3 totals 12 residues. The CDR3: CASSHLDYEQYF. The CDR3 nucleotides are TGTGCCAGCAGCCATTTAGACTACGAGCAGTACTTC.

The chain recombines TRBV25-1 with TRBJ2-4; 7 positions agree with TRBD2. The ends lost 7 bases at V and 5 bases at J; junction bases unmatched: 8. The CDR3 extends over 14 amino acids. The V gene's germline CDR1 is MGHDK and CDR2 SYGVNS. This chain's CDR3 is CASKTAGSENIQYF. The CDR3 coding sequence is TGTGCCAGCAAAACAGCGGGAAGCGAAAACATTCAGTACTTC.

This clone was seen once. The gene calls are TRBV3-1 (or the pseudogene TRBV3-2) and TRBJ1-6; D gene ambiguous. The CDR3 is 13 amino acids. V lost 1 base to trimming and J lost 14 bases, with 12 bases between them. Looked up from germline, CDR1 is LGHDT and CDR2 is YNNKEL (reference sequence). CDR3 region: CASSQAGLRSLHF. CDR3 DNA: TGTGCCAGCAGCCAAGCGGGGTTGCGGTCCCTCCACTTT.

This clone was recorded once. V gene TRBV6-5 combines with J gene TRBJ2-7; D is unclear. Looked up from germline, CDR1 is MNHEY and CDR2 is SVGAGI. Trimming stripped 7 bases from V and 0 bases from J, with 10 bases between. CDR3 length equals 13 residues. The DNA of the CDR3 is TGTGCCAGCACCGCAGAAAGCTCCTACGAGCAGTACTTC. It encodes CASTAESSYEQYF.

The chain recombines TRBV5-4 with TRBJ2-5; D possibly corresponds to TRBD2 (5 bases). Between the trimmed V and J ends, which lost 3 bases and 3 bases, there was a span of 12 bases. There are 14 residues in the CDR3. Germline CDR1 reads SGHNT; CDR2 reads YYREEE (reference sequence). Here the CDR3 DNA reads TGTGCCAGCAGCTCTCAAACTAGGGAAGAGACCCAGTACTTC. It translates to CASSSQTREETQYF.

This clone was recorded once. The chain is built from TRBV6-6 and TRBJ1-4; 7 nucleotides match TRBD1. V lost 5 bases and J lost 3; bases outside the gene matches: 3. Germline values: CDR1 MNHNY, CDR2 SVGAGI (reference sequence). The CDR3 spans 14 residues. In DNA form, the CDR3 reads TGTGCCAGCAGTCCCAGGGGGGCTAATGAAAAACTGTTTTTT. Protein product: CASSPRGANEKLFF.

In this sample, this clone turned up once. The rearrangement links TRBV24-1 to TRBJ1-2, with 11 nucleotides matching TRBD1. Per the germline V gene, CDR1 is KGHDR and CDR2 is SFDVKD. Trimming took 9 bases from V and 7 from J; bases not matched to a gene: 6. There are 13 residues in the CDR3. CDR3 bases: TGTGCCACCTCCGGGACAGGGGGTCGTGGCTACACCTTC. This codes for CATSGTGGRGYTF.

V gene TRBV5-1 combines with J gene TRBJ1-1; the D is unclear. The CDR3 has 15 amino acids. The germline CDR1 and CDR2 sequences are SGHRS and YFSETQ. Trimming took 2 bases from V and 0 from J, leaving 11 bases between them. CDR3 residues: CASSLLFGMNTEAFF. The CDR3 nucleotides are TGCGCCAGCAGCTTATTATTCGGGATGAACACTGAAGCTTTCTTT. The full variable domain, in which reference TRBV5-1 and TRBJ1-1 provide the parts outside the CDR3, is KAGVTQTPRYLIKTRGQQVTLSCSPISGHRSVSWYQQTPGQGLQFLFEYFSETQRNKGNFPGRFSGRQFSNSRSEMNVSTLELGDSALYLCASSLLFGMNTEAFFGQGTRLTVV.

The J gene is TRBJ2-7, the V gene TRBV2, with 7 bases lining up with TRBD1. The CDR3 covers 13 residues. Germline V gives CDR1 SNHLY, CDR2 FYNNEI. The V gene end was trimmed by 8 bases and the J gene end by 1 base; junction bases not matched to a gene: 5. The CDR3 reads CASETGMSYEQYF. CDR3 DNA sequence: TGTGCCAGCGAGACAGGGATGTCCTACGAGCAGTACTTC. The variable domain in full, completed from reference TRBV2 and TRBJ2-7, reads EPEVTQTPSHQVTQMGQEVILRCVPISNHLYFYWYRQILGQKVEFLVSFYNNEISEKSEIFDDQFSVERPDGSNFTLKIRSTKLEDSAMYFCASETGMSYEQYFGPGTRLTVT.

The chain uses TRBV19 and TRBJ1-2; 8 bases line up with TRBD1. CDR1 and CDR2 (germline): LNHDA, SQIVND (reference sequence). Germline trimming cut 6 bases from V and 4 bases from J; bases unmatched to any gene: 10. This CDR3 comprises 15 residues. CDR3 sequence: CASSRGQGTTYGYTF. The DNA for the CDR3 is TGTGCCAGTAGCCGCGGACAGGGAACGACCTATGGCTACACCTTC.

V usage is TRBV10-3 and J usage is TRBJ2-7; TRBD1 agrees at 7 bases. V lost 0 bases, J lost 4 bases, and 6 bases stayed unmatched. The CDR3 is made up of 15 amino acids. Germline loops: CDR1 ENHRY, CDR2 SYGVKD. The CDR3 protein is CAISESGRQGYEQYF. Here the CDR3 DNA reads TGTGCCATCAGTGAGTCAGGGAGACAGGGATACGAGCAGTACTTC.

In DNA form, the CDR3 reads TGTGCCAGCTCACCACGAGAGGCCCTCTCCTACGAGCAGTACTTC. Its translation is CASSPREALSYEQYF. The V call is TRBV18, the J call TRBJ2-7; unclear D gene. The CDR3 is made up of 15 amino acids. From germline, CDR1 is KGHSH and CDR2 LQKENI. The V end was cut by 1 base, the J end by 0 bases, with 10 bases between.

The gene calls are TRBV28 and TRBJ2-3; D is possibly TRBD2 (5 bases). This CDR3 comprises 12 residues. CDR1 is MDHEN and CDR2 is SYDVKM in the germline V gene. DNA for the CDR3: TGTGCGACGGACTGGGACACAGATACGCAGTATTTT. Translation: CATDWDTDTQYF.

The chain carries TRBV5-1 and TRBJ1-1; TRBD1 aligns across 9 bases. With V trimmed by 1 base and J by 1 base, 2 bases remained unmatched. The germline V gene has CDR1 SGHRS and CDR2 YFSETQ. This CDR3 region has 15 residues. CDR3 DNA sequence: TGCGCCAGCAGCTTGATGGGACAGGGGAACACTGAAGCTTTCTTT. This encodes CASSLMGQGNTEAFF. Variable domain in full (rest from reference TRBV5-1 and TRBJ1-1): KAGVTQTPRYLIKTRGQQVTLSCSPISGHRSVSWYQQTPGQGLQFLFEYFSETQRNKGNFPGRFSGRQFSNSRSEMNVSTLELGDSALYLCASSLMGQGNTEAFFGQGTRLTVV.

This rearrangement joins TRBV6-5 to TRBJ2-7; 9 bases align to TRBD1. The germline V gene has CDR1 MNHEY and CDR2 SVGAGI. This CDR3 has 14 amino acids. V shed 7 bases and J 1 base; nucleotides not matched to a gene: 5. CDR3 loop: CASTGTGPSYEQYF. For the CDR3, the DNA is TGTGCCAGCACGGGGACAGGGCCGTCCTACGAGCAGTACTTC.

This clone appeared a few times. The chain links TRBV11-1 to TRBJ2-7, with 9 bases fitting TRBD1. The trim removed 4 bases at V and 3 bases at J, leaving 7 bases unmatched. Germline V CDR1 and CDR2: SGHAT, FQDESV (reference sequence). The CDR3 consists of 15 residues. The CDR3 region has the DNA TGTGCCAGCAGCTCTCTTGGGACAGGGATCTACGAGCAGTACTTC. The encoded protein is CASSSLGTGIYEQYF.

The chain couples TRBV28 to TRBJ1-5, with D possibly TRBD1 on 6 matching bases. The V end was cut by 4 bases, the J end by 7 bases, with 11 bases between. Germline V gene data show CDR1 as MDHEN and CDR2 as SYDVKM. The CDR3 has 13 amino acids. CDR3 coding DNA: TGTGCCAGCAGTTCATACGGACAGCAGCCCCAGCATTTT. It translates to CASSSYGQQPQHF.